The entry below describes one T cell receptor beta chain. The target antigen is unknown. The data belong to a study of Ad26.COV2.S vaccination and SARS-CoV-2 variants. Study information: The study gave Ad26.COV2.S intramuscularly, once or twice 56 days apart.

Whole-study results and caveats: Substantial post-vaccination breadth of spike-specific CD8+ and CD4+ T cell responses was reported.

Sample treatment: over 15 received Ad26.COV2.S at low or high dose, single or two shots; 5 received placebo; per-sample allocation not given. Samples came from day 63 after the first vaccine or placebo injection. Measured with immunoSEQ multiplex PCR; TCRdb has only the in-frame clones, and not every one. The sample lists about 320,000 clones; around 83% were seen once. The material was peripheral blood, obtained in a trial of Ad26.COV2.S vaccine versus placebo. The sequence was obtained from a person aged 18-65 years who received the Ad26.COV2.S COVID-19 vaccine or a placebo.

The CDR3 sequence is CSVGRQLTGELFF. The CDR3 bases are TGCAGCGTTGGGCGCCAACTCACCGGGGAGCTGTTTTTT. The rearrangement joins TRBV29-1 to TRBJ2-2; D is ambiguous. The CDR3 extends over 13 amino acids. Germline CDR1 and CDR2: SQVTM and ANQGSEA. V lost 4 bases, J lost 4 bases, and 10 bases lay in between.